A selection of T cell receptor beta chains follows, all from one sample in a study of OX40 agonist ivuxolimab in advanced cancers. TCRdb's table, derived via immunoSEQ multiplex PCR, lists solely in-frame clones and lacks some. The table records about 64,000 clones, 84% of them present only once. The specimen comprised CD4+ or CD8+ T cells sorted from blood, sampled in a trial of the OX40 agonist ivuxolimab. The receptors originated from an adult with an advanced solid tumor such as melanoma, head and neck, liver or kidney cancer. The conserved cysteine and the conserved F or W are not part of the CDR3 here. Size tells how often a clone was seen (once, few, many) or the class of an expanded clone, and some rows leave it out.

v_gene | abundance | CDR3aa
TRBV7-8 | . | ASSLTYQGGNEKLF
TRBV7-2 | few | ASSWRGPADTQY
TRBV7-2 | . | ASSGVIDQPQH
TRBV11-2 | few | ASIYRWGTGELF
TRBV9 | . | ASSVAGAETQY
TRBV29-1 | . | SVLKFSGTGSHNEQF
TRBV18 | . | ASSPLSGLFSGANVLT
TRBV7-9 | . | ASSAQGPGELF
TRBV7-2 | . | ASSLLALSGELF
TRBV7-2 | . | ASSLPGQGLYGYT
TRBV30 | . | AWSEGRSSTDTQY
TRBV5-8 | . | ASSPHPADLAWSNYGYT
TRBV4-2 | once | ASSLGQLYNEQF
TRBV28 | . | ASGPTGGDSRQPQH
TRBV5-6 | . | ASSLVGTGTGEQY
TRBV11-3 | . | ASSLDLEDTQY
TRBV18 | few | ASSEDRGGYGYT
TRBV7-9 | . | ASSSDRGNTEAF
TRBV19 | . | ASSWGARGVDEQF
TRBV25-1 | . | ASSESMPGQGSYEQY
TRBV7-9 | few | ASSPVSGTGNYGYT
TRBV7-9 | . | ASSKWGVEAF
TRBV10-3 | . | AISGLAGFTDTQY
TRBV7-2 | once | ASSFGGTQPQH
TRBV5-8 | . | ASSLFETQY
TRBV5-1 | . | ASSLVPGIYEQY
TRBV28 | medium-sized | ASWRRPPYNEQF
TRBV6-1 | . | ASSERSPLGVGGSQPQH
TRBV7-9 | . | ASSLADRSYGYT
TRBV15 | . | ATSQDRASTDTQY
TRBV14 | few | ASSDSGGVPFNEQF
TRBV5-1 | . | ASSPGQGIPYEQY
TRBV7-9 | few | ASSSSNYGYT
TRBV5-6 | . | ASSFDGAGANVLT
TRBV7-9 | . | ASSLEYTGIYNEQF
TRBV6-5 | . | ASSSTSSEVGELF
TRBV28 | . | ASSSSKKGTQY
TRBV2 | . | ASSEGQNYGYT
TRBV19 | . | ASSVSGTNYGYT
TRBV7-2 | . | ASSFKGQGYGYT
TRBV7-9 | . | ASSLDVGEQY
TRBV27 | . | ASSFAGVTSMRGYT
TRBV30 | . | AWSSGSLGPGELF
TRBV19 | few | ASSRDSYNSPLH
TRBV30 | . | AWSLDRNSPLH
TRBV28 | . | ASSMTSGLEQF
TRBV7-8 | . | ASSQTGGVYGYT
TRBV28 | . | ASSSRPGGLYEAF
TRBV7-3 | . | ASSLVTGTSGRGNEQF